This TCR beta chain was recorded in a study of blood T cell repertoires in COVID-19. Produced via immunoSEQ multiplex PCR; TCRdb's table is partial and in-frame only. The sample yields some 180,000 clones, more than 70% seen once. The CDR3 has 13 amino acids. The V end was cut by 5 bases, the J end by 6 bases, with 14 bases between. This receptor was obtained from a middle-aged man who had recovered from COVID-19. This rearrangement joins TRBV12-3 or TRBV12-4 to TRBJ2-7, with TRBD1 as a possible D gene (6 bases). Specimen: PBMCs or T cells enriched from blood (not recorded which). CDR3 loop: CASSSGQFAEQYF. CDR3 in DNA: TGTGCCAGCAGTAGCGGACAGTTTGCCGAGCAGTACTTC.